One and the same sample provided the 8 T cell receptor beta chains below, sequenced in a study of PD-L1 blockade in urothelial cancer (dated by TCRdb to between 2016 and 2019). The library was produced with the immunoSEQ multiplex PCR assay. TCRdb took this table from immuneACCESS and kept in-frame rearrangements with V and J called. Such tables lack part of the clones; where checked against another copy, unresolved V genes explain under half of the gap, and the rest is unexplained. A total of approximately 83,000 clones appear in this sample, roughly 83% of them only once. The ten largest clonotypes hold 8.4% of the sample. In the paper's terms, the time point label means: peripheral blood 6 weeks after treatment start. Sequencing was performed on PBMCs, taken around atezolizumab (anti-PD-L1) treatment. These receptors originate from a man aged 70 or older with urothelial cancer.

The chain uses TRBV27 and TRBJ2-7, with 8 bases aligning to TRBD1. The CDR3 consists of 13 residues. Losses at the gene ends were 4 bases for V and 11 bases for J; bases not matched to a gene: 10. Germline-derived CDR1 and CDR2 are MNHEY and SMNVEV (reference sequence). CDR3 bases: TGTGCCAGCAGTTCGTCAAGGACAGGGCCGGAGTACTTC. This sequence encodes CASSSSRTGPEYF.

The rearrangement links TRBV7-9 to TRBJ1-2; tentatively, D is TRBD1 (5 bases). The CDR3 totals 14 residues. Germline lookup yields CDR1 SEHNR and CDR2 FQNEAQ (reference sequence). The V end lost 1 base, the J end lost 7 bases, and 13 bases lay between the germline ends. For the CDR3, the DNA is TGTGCCAGCAGCTTAGTGGAGGGGCCCTTTGGCTACACCTTC. It yields the protein CASSLVEGPFGYTF.

The CDR3 region is CASSLGQGGGYTF. CDR3 sequence (DNA): TGTGCCAGCAGCTTGGGACAGGGAGGTGGCTACACCTTC. The chain combines TRBV7-6 with TRBJ1-2; 9 bases are shared with TRBD1. CDR3 length: 13 residues. Trimming removed 3 bases from V and 7 bases from J; junction bases left unmatched: 3. Germline assignment: CDR1 SGHVS and CDR2 FNYEAQ. Complete variable domain (other parts from reference TRBV7-6 and TRBJ1-2): GAGVSQSPRYKVTKRGQDVALRCDPISGHVSLYWYRQALGQGPEFLTYFNYEAQQDKSGLPNDRFSAERPEGSISTLTIQRTEQRDSAMYRCASSLGQGGGYTFGSGTRLTVV.

The V call is TRBV4-1, the J call TRBJ2-1; 10 bases match TRBD2. The germline CDR1 and CDR2 sequences are MGHRA and YSYEKL. The CDR3 contains 19 residues. V shed 0 bases and J 1 base; nucleotides not matched to a gene: 9. The CDR3: CASSQDIGAGGQSYNEQFF. DNA for the CDR3: TGCGCCAGCAGCCAAGATATAGGAGCGGGGGGGCAGTCCTACAATGAGCAGTTCTTC.

The chain is built from TRBV28 and TRBJ2-1, with 9 bases identical to TRBD1. V was pared by 6 bases and J by 6 bases, with 3 bases of the junction left unmatched. Germline lookup yields CDR1 MDHEN and CDR2 SYDVKM. The CDR3 loop spans 13 amino acids. Written as DNA, the CDR3 is TGTGCCAGCAGAAGACAGGGGGGCAATGAGCAGTTCTTC. This encodes CASRRQGGNEQFF. Using reference TRBV28 and TRBJ2-1 for the parts outside the CDR3, the full variable domain is DVKVTQSSRYLVKRTGEKVFLECVQDMDHENMFWYRQDPGLGLRLIYFSYDVKMKEKGDIPEGYSVSREKKERFSLILESASTNQTSMYLCASRRQGGNEQFFGPGTRLTVL.

A few counts support this clone. V gene TRBV28 combines with J gene TRBJ1-2; no definite D call. The CDR3 runs 14 residues. From germline, CDR1 is MDHEN and CDR2 SYDVKM. The V gene lost 8 bases and the J gene lost 4 bases, with 17 bases spanning the gap. The CDR3 protein is CASVRAGRSYGYTF. Here the CDR3 DNA reads TGTGCCAGCGTCCGAGCGGGGAGGTCCTATGGCTACACCTTC.

This CDR3 reads CASSSDYYNEQFF. The CDR3 DNA reads TGTGCCAGCAGCTCGGACTACTACAATGAGCAGTTCTTC. V gene TRBV7-3 combines with J gene TRBJ2-1, with D possibly matching TRBD2 (6 bases). The CDR3 consists of 13 residues. Germline loops: CDR1 SGHTA, CDR2 FQGTGA. V was pared by 4 bases and J by 3 bases, with 7 bases between.

V is TRBV7-6 and J is TRBJ2-1; 11 positions match TRBD1. Germline V gene data show CDR1 as SGHVS and CDR2 as FNYEAQ. The CDR3 runs to 15 residues. J was trimmed by 2 bases and V by 5 bases; bases with no gene match: 2. CDR3 sequence: CASSRTGGAYNEQFF. The CDR3 bases are TGTGCCAGCAGCCGGACAGGGGGCGCCTACAATGAGCAGTTCTTC.